This T cell receptor (beta chain) derives from a study of T-cell reconstitution after alpha-beta-depleted transplantation in children. The junction had 7 bases not matched to a gene; V was cut back by 5 bases and J by 7 bases. This CDR3 spans 15 amino acids. CDR1 is SGHDT, CDR2 YYEEEE, per germline. Researchers prepared the TCRbeta library using unique molecular identifiers, the study reports. In TCRdb, the PCR reads were re-called with MiXCR into one record per CDR3 protein. In the table there are 450,000 to 600,000 distinct CDR3 sequences, about 10% of which are singletons. This clonotype was detected many times.

The source of this sequence is a child aged 2 to 15 with inherited bone marrow failure, due to receive a stem cell transplant. The chain uses TRBV5-6 and TRBJ2-5; 14 bases are a match to TRBD2. Sequenced material: PBMCs, taken before TCRalphabeta/CD19-depleted stem cell transplant. The CDR3 sequence is CASRPAGTSGGTQYF. The CDR3 coding sequence is TGTGCCAGCAGGCCCGCCGGGACTAGCGGGGGGACCCAGTACTTC.